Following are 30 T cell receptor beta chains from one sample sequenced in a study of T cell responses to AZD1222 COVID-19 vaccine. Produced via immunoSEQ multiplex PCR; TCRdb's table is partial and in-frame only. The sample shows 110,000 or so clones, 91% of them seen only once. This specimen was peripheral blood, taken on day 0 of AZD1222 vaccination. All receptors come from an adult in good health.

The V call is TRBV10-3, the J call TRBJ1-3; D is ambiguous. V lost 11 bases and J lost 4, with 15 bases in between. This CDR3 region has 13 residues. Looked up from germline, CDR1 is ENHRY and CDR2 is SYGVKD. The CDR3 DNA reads TGTGCCGCGTCAGGTCTTGGGGGAAACACCATATATTTT. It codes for CAASGLGGNTIYF.

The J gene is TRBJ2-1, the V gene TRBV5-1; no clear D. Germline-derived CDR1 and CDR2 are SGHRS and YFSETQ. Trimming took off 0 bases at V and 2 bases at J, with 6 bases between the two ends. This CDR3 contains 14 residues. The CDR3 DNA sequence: TGCGCCAGCAGCTTGGATAGGGCCTACAATGAGCAGTTCTTC. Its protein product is CASSLDRAYNEQFF.

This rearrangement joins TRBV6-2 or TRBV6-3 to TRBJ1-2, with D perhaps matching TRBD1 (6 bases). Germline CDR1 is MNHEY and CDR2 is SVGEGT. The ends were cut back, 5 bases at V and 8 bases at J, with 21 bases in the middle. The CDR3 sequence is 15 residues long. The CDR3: CASSRQATGVWGYTF. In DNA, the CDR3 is TGTGCCAGCAGTCGACAGGCCACGGGCGTTTGGGGCTACACCTTC.

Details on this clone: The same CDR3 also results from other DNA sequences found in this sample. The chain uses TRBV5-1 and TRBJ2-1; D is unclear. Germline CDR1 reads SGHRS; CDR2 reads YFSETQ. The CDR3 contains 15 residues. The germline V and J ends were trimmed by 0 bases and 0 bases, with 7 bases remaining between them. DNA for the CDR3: TGCGCCAGCAGCTTGGGGCAGAGCTCCTACAATGAGCAGTTCTTC. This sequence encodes CASSLGQSSYNEQFF. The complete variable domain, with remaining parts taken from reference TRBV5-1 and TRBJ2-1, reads KAGVTQTPRYLIKTRGQQVTLSCSPISGHRSVSWYQQTPGQGLQFLFEYFSETQRNKGNFPGRFSGRQFSNSRSEMNVSTLELGDSALYLCASSLGQSSYNEQFFGPGTRLTVL.

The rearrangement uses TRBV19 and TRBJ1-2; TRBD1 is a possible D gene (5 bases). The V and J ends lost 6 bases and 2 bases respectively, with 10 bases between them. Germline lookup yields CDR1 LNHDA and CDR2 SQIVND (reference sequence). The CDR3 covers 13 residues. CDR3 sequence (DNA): TGTGCCAGTAGATTACAGGAGAACTATGGCTACACCTTC. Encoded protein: CASRLQENYGYTF.

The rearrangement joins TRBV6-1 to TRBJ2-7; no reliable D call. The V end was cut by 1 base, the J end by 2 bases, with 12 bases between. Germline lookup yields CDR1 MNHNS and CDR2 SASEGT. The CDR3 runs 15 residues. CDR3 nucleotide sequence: TGTGCCAGCAGTGAAGTCTTCATTCTAACCTACGAGCAGTACTTC. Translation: CASSEVFILTYEQYF.

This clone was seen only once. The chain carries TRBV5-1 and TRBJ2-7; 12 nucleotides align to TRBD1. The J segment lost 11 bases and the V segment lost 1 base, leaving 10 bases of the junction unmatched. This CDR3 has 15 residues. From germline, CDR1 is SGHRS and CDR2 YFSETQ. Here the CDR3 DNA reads TGCGCCAGCAGCTTGACCCGGGACAGGGGGCAAAGGGAGTACTTC. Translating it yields CASSLTRDRGQREYF. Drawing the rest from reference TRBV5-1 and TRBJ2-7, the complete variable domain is KAGVTQTPRYLIKTRGQQVTLSCSPISGHRSVSWYQQTPGQGLQFLFEYFSETQRNKGNFPGRFSGRQFSNSRSEMNVSTLELGDSALYLCASSLTRDRGQREYFGPGTRLTVT.

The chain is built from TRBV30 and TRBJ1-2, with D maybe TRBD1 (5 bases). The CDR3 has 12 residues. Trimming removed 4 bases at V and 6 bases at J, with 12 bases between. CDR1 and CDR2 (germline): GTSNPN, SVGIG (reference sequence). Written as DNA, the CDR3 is TGTGCCTGGAAAATTCGGGGACATGGCTACACCTTC. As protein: CAWKIRGHGYTF.

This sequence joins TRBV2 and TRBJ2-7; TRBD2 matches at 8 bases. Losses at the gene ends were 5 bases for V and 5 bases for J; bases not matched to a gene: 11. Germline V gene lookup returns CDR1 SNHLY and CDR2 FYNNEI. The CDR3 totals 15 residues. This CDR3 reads CASSPGGTPCDEQYF. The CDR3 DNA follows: TGTGCCAGCAGTCCGGGAGGGACTCCTTGTGACGAGCAGTACTTC.

CDR3 sequence reads: CASSLPRAYYGYTF. Written as DNA, the CDR3 is TGTGCCAGCAGCTTGCCCAGGGCGTACTATGGCTACACCTTC. The V and J genes are TRBV5-5 and TRBJ1-2; possible D gene TRBD1, 5 bases. V was cut by 1 base and J by 3 bases, with 10 bases left in between. This CDR3 contains 14 residues. Germline-derived CDR1 and CDR2 are SGHKS and YYEKEE (reference sequence).

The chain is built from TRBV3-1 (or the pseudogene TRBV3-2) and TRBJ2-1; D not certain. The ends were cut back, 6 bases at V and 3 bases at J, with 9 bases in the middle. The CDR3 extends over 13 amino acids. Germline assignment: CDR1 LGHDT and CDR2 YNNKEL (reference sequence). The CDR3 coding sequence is TGTGCCAGCAGTCATGGGGTCTACAATGAGCAGTTCTTC. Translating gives CASSHGVYNEQFF.

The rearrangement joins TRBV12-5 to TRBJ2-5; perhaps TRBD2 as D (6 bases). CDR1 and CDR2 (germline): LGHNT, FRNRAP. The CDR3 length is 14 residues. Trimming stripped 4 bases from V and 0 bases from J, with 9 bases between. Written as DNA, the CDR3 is TGTGCTAGTGGTTCCCGGGACTACCAAGAGACCCAGTACTTC. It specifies CASGSRDYQETQYF.

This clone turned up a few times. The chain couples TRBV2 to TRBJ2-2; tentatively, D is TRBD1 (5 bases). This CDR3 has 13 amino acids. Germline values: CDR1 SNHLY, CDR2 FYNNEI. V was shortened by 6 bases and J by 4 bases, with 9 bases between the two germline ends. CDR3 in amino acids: CASRVQVTGELFF. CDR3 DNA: TGTGCCAGCAGGGTACAGGTCACCGGGGAGCTGTTTTTT. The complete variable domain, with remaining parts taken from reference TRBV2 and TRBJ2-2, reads EPEVTQTPSHQVTQMGQEVILRCVPISNHLYFYWYRQILGQKVEFLVSFYNNEISEKSEIFDDQFSVERPDGSNFTLKIRSTKLEDSAMYFCASRVQVTGELFFGEGSRLTVL.

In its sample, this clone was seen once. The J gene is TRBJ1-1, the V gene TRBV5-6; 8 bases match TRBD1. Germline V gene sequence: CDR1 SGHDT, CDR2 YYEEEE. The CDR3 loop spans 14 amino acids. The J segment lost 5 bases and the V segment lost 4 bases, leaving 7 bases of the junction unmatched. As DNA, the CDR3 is TGTGCCAGCAGCCTGGACAGGGTGGGGACTGAAGCTTTCTTT. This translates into CASSLDRVGTEAFF.

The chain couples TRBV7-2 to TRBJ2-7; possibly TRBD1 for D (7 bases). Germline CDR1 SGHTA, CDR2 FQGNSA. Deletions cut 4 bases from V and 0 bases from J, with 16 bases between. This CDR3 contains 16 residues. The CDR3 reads CASSSRRGQSSYEQYF. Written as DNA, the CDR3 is TGTGCCAGCAGCTCCAGGAGGGGACAGAGCTCCTACGAGCAGTACTTC.

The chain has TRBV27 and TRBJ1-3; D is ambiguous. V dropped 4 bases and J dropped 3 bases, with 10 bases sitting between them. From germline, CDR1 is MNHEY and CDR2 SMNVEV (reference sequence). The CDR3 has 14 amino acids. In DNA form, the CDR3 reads TGTGCCAGCAGTTCCCGGGCTATTGGAAACACCATATATTTT. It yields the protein CASSSRAIGNTIYF.

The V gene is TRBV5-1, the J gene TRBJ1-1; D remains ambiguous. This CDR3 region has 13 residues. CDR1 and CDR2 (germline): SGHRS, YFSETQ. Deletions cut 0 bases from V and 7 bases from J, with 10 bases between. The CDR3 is CASSLARPNEAFF. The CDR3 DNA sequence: TGCGCCAGCAGCTTGGCGCGGCCCAATGAAGCTTTCTTT.

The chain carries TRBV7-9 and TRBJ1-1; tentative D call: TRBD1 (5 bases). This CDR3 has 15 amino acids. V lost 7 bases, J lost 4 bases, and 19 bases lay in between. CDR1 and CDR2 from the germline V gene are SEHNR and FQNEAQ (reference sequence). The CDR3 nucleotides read TGTGCCAGCACCGGACACCTGATGTTGGGCACTGAAGCTTTCTTT. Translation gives CASTGHLMLGTEAFF.

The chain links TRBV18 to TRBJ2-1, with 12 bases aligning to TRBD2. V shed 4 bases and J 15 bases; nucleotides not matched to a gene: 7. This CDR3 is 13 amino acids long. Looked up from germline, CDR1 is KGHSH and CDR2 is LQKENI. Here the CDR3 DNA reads TGTGCCAGCTCACAGACTAGCGGGAGCCCGGGGTTCTTC. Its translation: CASSQTSGSPGFF.

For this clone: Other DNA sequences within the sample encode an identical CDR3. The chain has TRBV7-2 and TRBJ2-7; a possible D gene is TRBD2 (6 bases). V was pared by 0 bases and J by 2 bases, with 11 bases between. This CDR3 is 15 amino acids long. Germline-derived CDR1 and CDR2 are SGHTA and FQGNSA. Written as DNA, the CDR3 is TGTGCCAGCAGCTTAGCCAGCGGAGGGGCCTACGAGCAGTACTTC. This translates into CASSLASGGAYEQYF.

In DNA form, the CDR3 reads TGTGCCAGCAGCTTAAACGGGGGTAGGGAGACCCAGTACTTC. Its protein product is CASSLNGGRETQYF. The chain recombines TRBV7-3 with TRBJ2-5, with D perhaps matching TRBD2 (6 bases). Germline V lookup: CDR1 SGHTA, CDR2 FQGTGA. The CDR3 loop spans 14 amino acids. V lost 1 base to trimming and J lost 5 bases, with 11 bases between them.

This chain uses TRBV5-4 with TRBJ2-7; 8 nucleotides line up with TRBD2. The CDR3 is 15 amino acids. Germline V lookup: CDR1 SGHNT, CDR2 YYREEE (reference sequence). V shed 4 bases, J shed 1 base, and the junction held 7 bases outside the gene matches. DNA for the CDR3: TGTGCCAGCAGCGCATCCGGGACTAGATCCTACGAGCAGTACTTC. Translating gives CASSASGTRSYEQYF.

CDR3 bases: TGTGCCAGCAGCCCGGGGGGGAACACCGGGGAGCTGTTTTTT. As protein: CASSPGGNTGELFF. The rearrangement uses TRBV6-5 and TRBJ2-2, with 7 bases fitting TRBD2. The V gene end was trimmed by 6 bases and the J gene end by 1 base; junction bases not matched to a gene: 2. Germline V gene data show CDR1 as MNHEY and CDR2 as SVGAGI. This CDR3 comprises 14 residues.

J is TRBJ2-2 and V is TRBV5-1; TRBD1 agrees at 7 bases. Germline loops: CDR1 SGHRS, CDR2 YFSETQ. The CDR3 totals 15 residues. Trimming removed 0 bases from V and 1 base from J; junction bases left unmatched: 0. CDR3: CASSLGTGNTGELFF. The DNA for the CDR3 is TGCGCCAGCAGCTTGGGGACAGGGAACACCGGGGAGCTGTTTTTT.

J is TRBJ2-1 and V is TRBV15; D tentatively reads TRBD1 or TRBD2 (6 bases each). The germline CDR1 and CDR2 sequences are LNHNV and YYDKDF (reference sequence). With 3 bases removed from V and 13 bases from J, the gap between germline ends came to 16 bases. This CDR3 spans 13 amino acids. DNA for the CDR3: TGTGCCACCAGCAGGGGGTCGGGGGCCCTACAGTTCTTC. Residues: CATSRGSGALQFF.

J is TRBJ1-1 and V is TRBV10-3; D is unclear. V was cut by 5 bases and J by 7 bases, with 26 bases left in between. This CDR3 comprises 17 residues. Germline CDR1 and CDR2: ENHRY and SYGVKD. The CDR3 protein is CAISKSGPWAPSGEAFF. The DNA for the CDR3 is TGTGCCATCAGTAAATCCGGGCCATGGGCTCCCTCCGGTGAAGCTTTCTTT.

The CDR3: CASSPGTARSMWTF. The CDR3 region has the DNA TGCGCCAGCAGCCCAGGGACAGCCCGTTCTATGTGGACTTTC. The rearrangement links TRBV5-1 to TRBJ2-6, with TRBD1 matching over 7 bases. J was trimmed by 18 bases and V by 4 bases; bases with no gene match: 16. Germline-derived CDR1 and CDR2 are SGHRS and YFSETQ. The CDR3 is 14 amino acids. Together with reference TRBV5-1 and TRBJ2-6, the CDR3 gives the full variable domain: KAGVTQTPRYLIKTRGQQVTLSCSPISGHRSVSWYQQTPGQGLQFLFEYFSETQRNKGNFPGRFSGRQFSNSRSEMNVSTLELGDSALYLCASSPGTARSMWTFGAGSRLTVL.

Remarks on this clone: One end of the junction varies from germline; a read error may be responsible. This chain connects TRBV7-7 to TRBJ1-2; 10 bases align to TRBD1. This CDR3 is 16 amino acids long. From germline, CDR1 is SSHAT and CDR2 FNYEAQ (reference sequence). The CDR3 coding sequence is TGTGCTAGCAGCTCGGGGAACCGGGACAGGGGCCGGCGCCACACCTTC. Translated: CASSSGNRDRGRRHTF.

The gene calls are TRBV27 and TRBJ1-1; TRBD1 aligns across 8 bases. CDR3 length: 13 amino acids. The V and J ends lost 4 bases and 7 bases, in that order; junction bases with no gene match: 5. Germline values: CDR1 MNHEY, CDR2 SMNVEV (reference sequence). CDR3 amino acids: CASSSGQGREAFF. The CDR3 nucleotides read TGTGCCAGCAGTTCCGGACAGGGCCGTGAAGCTTTCTTT.

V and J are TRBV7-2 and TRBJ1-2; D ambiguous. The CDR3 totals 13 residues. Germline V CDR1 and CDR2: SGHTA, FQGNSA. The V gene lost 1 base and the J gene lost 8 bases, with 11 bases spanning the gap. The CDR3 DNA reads TGTGCCAGCAGCTTAGAAGGCACTTTGGGCTACACCTTC. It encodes CASSLEGTLGYTF.